This T cell receptor (beta chain) emerged from a study of blood T cell repertoires in COVID-19. CDR1 WNHNN and CDR2 SYGVQD come from the germline V gene (reference sequence). Deletions cut 2 bases from V and 5 bases from J, with 13 bases between. The CDR3 totals 15 residues. Here immunoSEQ multiplex PCR was the method, and the copy in TCRdb shows in-frame clones only, minus some. The sample consists of about 190,000 clones, almost 80% of them appearing once. V gene TRBV10-1 combines with J gene TRBJ2-1; D gene unclear. The sequence was collected from a woman between 50 and 59 years old who had recovered from COVID-19. Input material: PBMCs or T cells enriched from blood (not recorded which). The DNA for the CDR3 is TGCGCCAGCAGTGAGACACCTGTTAACCACAATGAGCAGTTCTTC. It is translated as CASSETPVNHNEQFF.